The 21 T cell receptor beta chains presented below share a single source sample, sequenced in a study of Tregs in tolerant kidney transplant recipients. Generated by immunoSEQ multiplex PCR, the TCRdb table keeps only in-frame clones and is missing some. The sample carries 75,000 to 100,000 clones, more than 90% recorded once. Material for sequencing was CD8+ T cells from blood. These TCRs come from a human donor in good health.

The chain carries TRBV13 and TRBJ2-3; either TRBD1 or TRBD2 may fit D (5 bases each). Trimming removed 6 bases from V and 3 bases from J, with 10 bases in between. Germline V gene sequence: CDR1 PRHDT, CDR2 FYEKMQ (reference sequence). This CDR3 is 13 amino acids long. CDR3 in amino acids: CASSSGRTDTQYF. Here the CDR3 DNA reads TGTGCCAGCAGTTCAGGGAGAACAGATACGCAGTATTTT.

V gene TRBV9 combines with J gene TRBJ2-2; tentative D call: TRBD2 (5 bases). The CDR3 runs 16 residues. With 4 bases removed from V and 4 bases from J, the gap between germline ends came to 17 bases. CDR1 is SGDLS and CDR2 is YYNGEE in the germline V gene. This CDR3 is CASSPRAIAGTGELFF. CDR3 coding DNA: TGTGCCAGCAGCCCGAGGGCAATAGCCGGCACCGGGGAGCTGTTTTTT.

This chain joins TRBV19 and TRBJ1-1; no clear D. V shed 7 bases and J shed 0 bases, with 18 bases lying between them. The germline gives CDR1 LNHDA, CDR2 SQIVND (reference sequence). The CDR3 consists of 16 residues. The CDR3 DNA reads as TGTGCCAGTACCCCCTCCCTCGGACGTATGAACACTGAAGCTTTCTTT. Translated: CASTPSLGRMNTEAFF.

This chain links TRBV9 with TRBJ2-3, with unresolved D. The V end was cut by 0 bases, the J end by 2 bases, with 10 bases between. The CDR3 extends over 15 amino acids. The germline V gene has CDR1 SGDLS and CDR2 YYNGEE. The CDR3 loop is CASSVANPNTDTQYF. In DNA form, the CDR3 reads TGTGCCAGCAGCGTAGCAAACCCTAACACAGATACGCAGTATTTT.

V and J are TRBV6-5 and TRBJ1-2; D not resolved. Germline CDR1 MNHEY, CDR2 SVGAGI. V lost 5 bases, J lost 3 bases, and 16 bases lay in between. The CDR3 contains 15 residues. The CDR3 here is CASSPDVKNYYGYTF. CDR3 nucleotides: TGTGCCAGCAGTCCGGACGTAAAAAACTACTATGGCTACACCTTC.

This chain joins TRBV10-1 and TRBJ2-7; D not resolved. Germline V CDR1 and CDR2: WNHNN, SYGVQD (reference sequence). V was cut by 10 bases and J by 3 bases, with 22 bases left in between. The CDR3 consists of 15 residues. CDR3 in DNA: TGCGCCACCCAAGGGCCAGGTGAAGTTGGCTACGAGCAGTACTTC. Translation: CATQGPGEVGYEQYF.

The rearrangement uses TRBV5-4 and TRBJ2-3, with D possibly being TRBD1 (6 bases). Trimming cost V 2 bases and J 6 bases, with 10 bases left between them. The CDR3 runs to 13 residues. Germline values: CDR1 SGHNT, CDR2 YYREEE (reference sequence). The CDR3 DNA sequence: TGTGCCAGCAGCTTCTGGACAGTTGATACGCAGTATTTT. It encodes CASSFWTVDTQYF.

The rearrangement uses TRBV29-1 and TRBJ2-2; 7 bases fit TRBD1. The V segment lost 2 bases and the J segment 0 bases; nucleotides outside the gene matches: 12. The length of the CDR3 is 18 residues. Germline assignment: CDR1 SQVTM and CDR2 ANQGSEA. The CDR3 spells CSVELRGTAAPNTGELFF. The CDR3 region has the DNA TGCAGCGTTGAACTCAGGGGGACGGCCGCCCCGAACACCGGGGAGCTGTTTTTT.

V gene TRBV30 combines with J gene TRBJ2-5, with a weak D call TRBD1 (5 bases). Germline V gene data show CDR1 as GTSNPN and CDR2 as SVGIG (reference sequence). The V gene lost 0 bases and the J gene lost 2 bases, with 16 bases spanning the gap. This CDR3 has 16 residues. CDR3 coding DNA: TGTGCCTGGAGTGTACCGCAGGGATTCAGGCAAGAGACCCAGTACTTC. Translating gives CAWSVPQGFRQETQYF.

J is TRBJ1-1 and V is TRBV6-6; D is uncertain. CDR3 length: 11 amino acids. V lost 9 bases and J 4 bases, leaving 9 bases between the germline ends. CDR1 is MNHNY and CDR2 is SVGAGI in the germline V gene (reference sequence). The CDR3 DNA follows: TGTGCCAGTGACGCAGCCACTGAAGCTTTCTTT. It yields the protein CASDAATEAFF.

The V and J genes are TRBV6-5 and TRBJ2-7, with D perhaps matching TRBD1 (5 bases). Germline-derived CDR1 and CDR2 are MNHEY and SVGAGI. V gave up 2 bases and J gave up 13 bases, with 18 bases separating them. The CDR3 length is 13 residues. CDR3 loop: CASSYTWGWEVYF. The DNA of the CDR3 is TGTGCCAGCAGTTACACGTGGGGCTGGGAAGTCTACTTC.

V usage is TRBV27 and J usage is TRBJ2-7, with D possibly being TRBD2 (6 bases). Germline CDR1 MNHEY, CDR2 SMNVEV (reference sequence). V lost 5 bases and J 0 bases, leaving 14 bases between the germline ends. CDR3 size: 15 residues. Here the CDR3 reads CASSPPSAFSYEQYF. The CDR3 DNA reads as TGTGCCAGCAGTCCCCCTAGCGCTTTCTCCTACGAGCAGTACTTC.

The rearrangement links TRBV27 to TRBJ2-1; D is uncertain. CDR3 size: 11 residues. V was shortened by 8 bases and J by 8 bases, with 10 bases between the two germline ends. Germline V gives CDR1 MNHEY, CDR2 SMNVEV (reference sequence). CDR3 in amino acids: CASRFVHEQFF. The CDR3, as DNA: TGTGCCAGCCGATTTGTTCATGAGCAGTTCTTC.

The chain recombines TRBV19 with TRBJ2-7; D is perhaps TRBD1 (5 bases). This CDR3 has 12 residues. CDR1 LNHDA and CDR2 SQIVND come from the germline V gene (reference sequence). V gave up 3 bases and J gave up 5 bases, with 8 bases separating them. CDR3 region: CASSIRVDEQYF. DNA of the CDR3: TGTGCCAGTAGTATCAGGGTGGACGAGCAGTACTTC.

The J gene is TRBJ1-2, the V gene TRBV10-2; D gene uncertain. Between the trimmed V and J ends, which lost 0 bases and 0 bases, there was a span of 5 bases. The CDR3 covers 14 residues. CDR1 WSHSY and CDR2 SAAADI come from the germline V gene. The CDR3 loop is CASSESVANYGYTF. The CDR3 region has the DNA TGCGCCAGCAGTGAGTCGGTGGCTAACTATGGCTACACCTTC.

The rearrangement uses TRBV4-1 and TRBJ2-7, with 11 bases aligning to TRBD2. CDR1 MGHRA and CDR2 YSYEKL come from the germline V gene. Trimming cost V 2 bases and J 6 bases; bases outside gene matches: 3. CDR3 length: 14 residues. The chain's CDR3 is CASSQYTSGSEQYF. In nucleotides, the CDR3 is TGCGCCAGCAGCCAATATACTAGCGGGAGCGAGCAGTACTTC.

This chain connects TRBV19 to TRBJ2-7; 7 bases are a match to TRBD1. The CDR3 is made up of 16 amino acids. The germline CDR1 and CDR2 sequences are LNHDA and SQIVND (reference sequence). The trim removed 4 bases at V and 0 bases at J, leaving 9 bases unmatched. The CDR3 nucleotides read TGTGCCAGTAGTAACGAACAGGGGACAAGCTCCTACGAGCAGTACTTC. It is translated as CASSNEQGTSSYEQYF. Full variable domain (missing parts from reference TRBV19 and TRBJ2-7): DGGITQSPKYLFRKEGQNVTLSCEQNLNHDAMYWYRQDPGQGLRLIYYSQIVNDFQKGDIAEGYSVSREKKESFPLTVTSAQKNPTAFYLCASSNEQGTSSYEQYFGPGTRLTVT.

The chain couples TRBV14 to TRBJ2-2; D perhaps matches TRBD1 (5 bases). Germline loops: CDR1 SGHDN, CDR2 FVKESK. The CDR3 loop spans 14 amino acids. Trimming removed 3 bases at V and 2 bases at J, with 7 bases between. The CDR3 nucleotides read TGTGCCAGCAGCCACACAGGAAACACCGGGGAGCTGTTTTTT. Translated, it gives CASSHTGNTGELFF.

The gene calls are TRBV5-1 and TRBJ2-1, with 8 bases that match TRBD1. Per the germline V gene, CDR1 is SGHRS and CDR2 is YFSETQ. The CDR3 length is 14 residues. With V trimmed by 6 bases and J by 4 bases, 6 bases remained unmatched. The CDR3 region is CASTGTGFYNEQFF. CDR3 bases: TGCGCCAGCACCGGGACAGGATTTTACAATGAGCAGTTCTTC.

V gene TRBV30 combines with J gene TRBJ1-2; D is perhaps TRBD1 (6 bases). Trimming stripped 8 bases from V and 2 bases from J, with 18 bases between. Germline-derived CDR1 and CDR2 are GTSNPN and SVGIG (reference sequence). The CDR3 contains 14 residues. This CDR3 is CATQTGGFNYGYTF. CDR3 sequence (DNA): TGTGCCACCCAGACAGGAGGTTTCAACTATGGCTACACCTTC.

This chain links TRBV14 with TRBJ2-7; 7 bases map to TRBD1. The CDR3 covers 14 residues. Losses at the gene ends were 4 bases for V and 3 bases for J; bases not matched to a gene: 6. In germline, CDR1 is SGHDN, CDR2 FVKESK. In DNA, the CDR3 is TGTGCCAGCAGCCCCGGGACAGCTATCTACGAGCAGTACTTC. Protein sequence: CASSPGTAIYEQYF.